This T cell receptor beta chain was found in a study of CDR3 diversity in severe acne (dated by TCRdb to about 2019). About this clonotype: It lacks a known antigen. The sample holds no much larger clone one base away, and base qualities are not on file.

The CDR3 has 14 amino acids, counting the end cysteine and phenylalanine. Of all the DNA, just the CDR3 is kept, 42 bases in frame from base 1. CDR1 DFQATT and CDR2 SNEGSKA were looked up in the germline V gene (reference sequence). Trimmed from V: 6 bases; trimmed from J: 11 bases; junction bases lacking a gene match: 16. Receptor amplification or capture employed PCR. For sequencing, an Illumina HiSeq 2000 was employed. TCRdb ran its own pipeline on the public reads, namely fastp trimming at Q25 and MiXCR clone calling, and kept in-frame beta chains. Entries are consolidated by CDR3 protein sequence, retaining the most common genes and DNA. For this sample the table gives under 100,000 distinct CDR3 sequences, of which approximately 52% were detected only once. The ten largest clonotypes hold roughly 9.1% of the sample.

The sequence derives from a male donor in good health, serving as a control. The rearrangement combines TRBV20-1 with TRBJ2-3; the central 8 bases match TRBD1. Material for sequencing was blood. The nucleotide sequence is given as TGCAGTGCCAAAAGGGGACAGGAGTACAATGAGCAGTATTTT. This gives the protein CSAKRGQEYNEQYF.